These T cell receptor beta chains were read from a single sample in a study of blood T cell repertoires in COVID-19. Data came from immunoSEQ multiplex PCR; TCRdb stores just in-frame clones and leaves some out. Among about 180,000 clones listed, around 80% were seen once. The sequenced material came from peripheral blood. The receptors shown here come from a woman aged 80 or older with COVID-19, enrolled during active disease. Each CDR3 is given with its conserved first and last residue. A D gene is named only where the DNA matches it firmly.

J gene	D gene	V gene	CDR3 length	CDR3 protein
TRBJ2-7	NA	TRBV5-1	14	CASSSDTGQPEQYF
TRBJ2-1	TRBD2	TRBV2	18	CASSLTSGGAFRHNEQFF
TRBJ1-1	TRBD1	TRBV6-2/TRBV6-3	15	CASSDRGRAPEGAFF
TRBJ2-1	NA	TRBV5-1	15	CASSLDGSPHNEQFF
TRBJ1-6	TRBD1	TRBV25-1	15	CASSTFRDSNSPLHF
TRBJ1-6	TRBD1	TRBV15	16	CATSRASGQGGSPLHF
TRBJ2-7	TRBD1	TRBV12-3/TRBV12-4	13	CASSTGTGPVEYF
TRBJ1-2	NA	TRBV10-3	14	CAISASTGFYGYTF
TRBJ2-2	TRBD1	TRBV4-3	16	CASSQDLGQGTGELFF
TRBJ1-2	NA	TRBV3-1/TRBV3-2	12	CASSQGAYGYTF
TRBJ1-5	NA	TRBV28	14	CASSDRRSNQPQHF
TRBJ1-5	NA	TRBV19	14	CASSILRGNQPQHF
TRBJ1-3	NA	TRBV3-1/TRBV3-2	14	CASSPVASSNTIYF
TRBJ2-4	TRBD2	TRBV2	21	CASSEALTGGGYGGAKNIQYF
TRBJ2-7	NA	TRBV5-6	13	CASSRGRVHEQYF
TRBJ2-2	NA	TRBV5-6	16	CASSLESEWNTGELFF
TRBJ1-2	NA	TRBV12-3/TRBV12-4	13	CASSPTLGYGYTF
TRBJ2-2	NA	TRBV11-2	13	CASSSSNTGELFF
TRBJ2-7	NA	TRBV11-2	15	CASSRDSASSYEQYF
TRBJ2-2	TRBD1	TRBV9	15	CASSVETGGTGELFF
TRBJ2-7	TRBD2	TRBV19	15	CASSRRTSGSYEQYF
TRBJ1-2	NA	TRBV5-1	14	CASSLRQGMGGYTF
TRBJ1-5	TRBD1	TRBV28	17	CASSLPPGTGMGQPQHF
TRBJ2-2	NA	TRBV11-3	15	CASSSHRVGTGELFF
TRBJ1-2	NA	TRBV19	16	CASSKRSGQTMYGYTF
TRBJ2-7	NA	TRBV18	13	CASSPAQGYEQYF
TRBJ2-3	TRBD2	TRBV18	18	CASSPMTLAGGPGDTQYF
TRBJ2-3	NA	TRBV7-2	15	CASSLSSGRTDTQYF
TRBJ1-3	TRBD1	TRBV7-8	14	CASSHRGNGNTIYF
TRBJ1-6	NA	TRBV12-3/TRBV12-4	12	CASRSYNSPLHF
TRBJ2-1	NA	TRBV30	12	CAWSVRYNEQFF
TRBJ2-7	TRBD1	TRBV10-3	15	CAISEPGQGIYEQYF
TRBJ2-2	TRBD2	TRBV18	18	CASSPRSSGGAQPGELFF
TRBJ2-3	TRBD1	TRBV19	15	CAIRPGQGVGDTQYF
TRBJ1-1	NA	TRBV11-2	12	CASSLGSPEAFF
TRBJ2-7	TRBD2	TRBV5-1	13	CASTDPSGYEQYF
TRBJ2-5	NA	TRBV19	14	CASSIDDRQETQYF
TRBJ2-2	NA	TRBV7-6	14	CASSLTEATGELFF
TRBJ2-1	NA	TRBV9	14	CASSRQTSSHEQFF
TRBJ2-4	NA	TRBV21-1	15	CASRTDRLAKNIQYF
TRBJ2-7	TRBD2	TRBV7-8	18	CASSLAYRTSGEIYEQYF
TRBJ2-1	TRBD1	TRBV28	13	CASRGQGYNEQFF
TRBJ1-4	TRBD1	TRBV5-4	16	CASSRRPGQGREKLFF
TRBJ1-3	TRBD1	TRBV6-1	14	CASSEGTGRNTIYF